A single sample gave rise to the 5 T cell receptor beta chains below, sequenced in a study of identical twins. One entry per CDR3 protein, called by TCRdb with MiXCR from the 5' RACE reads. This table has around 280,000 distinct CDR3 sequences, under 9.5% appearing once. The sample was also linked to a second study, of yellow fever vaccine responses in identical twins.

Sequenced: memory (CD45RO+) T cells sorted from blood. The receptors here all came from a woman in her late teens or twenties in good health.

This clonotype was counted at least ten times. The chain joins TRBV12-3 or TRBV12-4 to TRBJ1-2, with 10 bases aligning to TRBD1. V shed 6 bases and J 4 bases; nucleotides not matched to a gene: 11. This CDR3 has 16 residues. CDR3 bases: TGTGCCAGCAGCCACAGGGGGGACAGGGGATCCTATGGCTACACCTTC. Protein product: CASSHRGDRGSYGYTF.

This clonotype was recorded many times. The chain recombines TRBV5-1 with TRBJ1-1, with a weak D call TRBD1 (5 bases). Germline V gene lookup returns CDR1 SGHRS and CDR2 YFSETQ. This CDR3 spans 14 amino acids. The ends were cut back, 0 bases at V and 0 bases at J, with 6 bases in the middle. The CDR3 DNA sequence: TGCGCCAGCAGCTTGGAGGGGATGAACACTGAAGCTTTCTTT. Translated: CASSLEGMNTEAFF.

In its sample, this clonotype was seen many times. The CDR3 is CATKGTSSSYEQYF. DNA for the CDR3: TGTGCCACTAAGGGGACATCGAGCTCCTACGAGCAGTACTTC. This chain links TRBV10-3 with TRBJ2-7; D is possibly TRBD1 (6 bases). V lost 10 bases and J 0 bases, leaving 16 bases between the germline ends. Germline lookup yields CDR1 ENHRY and CDR2 SYGVKD. The CDR3 runs 14 residues.

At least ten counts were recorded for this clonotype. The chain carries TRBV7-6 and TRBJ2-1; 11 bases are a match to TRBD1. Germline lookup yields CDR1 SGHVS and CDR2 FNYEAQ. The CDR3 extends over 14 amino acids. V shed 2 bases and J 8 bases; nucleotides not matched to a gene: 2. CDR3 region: CASSLWTGGDEQFF. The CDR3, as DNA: TGTGCCAGCAGCTTATGGACAGGGGGCGATGAGCAGTTCTTC.

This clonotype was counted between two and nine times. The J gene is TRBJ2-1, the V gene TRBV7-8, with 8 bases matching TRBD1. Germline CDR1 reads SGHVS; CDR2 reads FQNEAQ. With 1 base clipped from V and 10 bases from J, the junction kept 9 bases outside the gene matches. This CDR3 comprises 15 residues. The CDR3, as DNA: TGTGCCAGCAGCTTAGATAGGACAGGGTTAAGGGAGCAGTTCTTC. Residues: CASSLDRTGLREQFF.